The present entry profiles one TCR beta chain with its context. This sample stems from a study of blood T cell repertoires in COVID-19. Across the whole study: Sites in the United States, Italy and Spain provided acute and convalescent COVID-19 samples. Sample material is recorded as cDNA or gDNA derived from T cells, B-cell-depleted T cells, or PBMCs.

Per the germline V gene, CDR1 is KGHSH and CDR2 is LQKENI. This CDR3 is built from 15 residues. V dropped 3 bases and J dropped 7 bases, with 18 bases sitting between them. The authors' processing: Amplification of reference gene primers was used by the study to estimate nucleated cell counts. Assay used: immunoSEQ multiplex PCR; TCRdb lists only in-frame clones, some missing. Clone size and the V and J calls come from that table; the DNA yielded D and trimming. The profile covers around 160,000 clones, with 86% appearing a single time and 0.99% taken by the ten largest. The TCR sequence derives from a man younger than 35 with acute or convalescent COVID-19. The chain joins TRBV18 to TRBJ1-1, with D tentatively TRBD1 (6 bases). What was sequenced was peripheral blood. The CDR3 bases are TGTGCCAGCTCACCGCCCGGACAGCCAAGCATTGAAGCTTTCTTT. Amino acids: CASSPPGQPSIEAFF. The variable domain in full, completed from reference TRBV18 and TRBJ1-1, reads NAGVMQNPRHLVRRRGQEARLRCSPMKGHSHVYWYRQLPEEGLKFMVYLQKENIIDESGMPKERFSAEFPKEGPSILRIQQVVRGDSAAYFCASSPPGQPSIEAFFGQGTRLTVV.